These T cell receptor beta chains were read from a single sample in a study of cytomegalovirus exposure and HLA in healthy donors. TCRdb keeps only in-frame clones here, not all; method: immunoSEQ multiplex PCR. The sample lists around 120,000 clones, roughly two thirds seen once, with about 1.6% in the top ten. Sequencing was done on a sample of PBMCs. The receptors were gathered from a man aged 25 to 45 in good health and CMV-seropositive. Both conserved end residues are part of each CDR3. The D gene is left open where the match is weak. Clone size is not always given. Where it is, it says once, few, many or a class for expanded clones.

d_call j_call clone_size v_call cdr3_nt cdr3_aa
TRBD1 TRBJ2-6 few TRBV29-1 TGCAGCGCCAGGACAGGGTTCTCCGGGGCCAACGTCCTGACTTTC CSARTGFSGANVLTF
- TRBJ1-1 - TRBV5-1 TGCGCCAGCAGCTTCCAGGGGTCCCAGGGGACTGAAGCTTTCTTT CASSFQGSQGTEAFF
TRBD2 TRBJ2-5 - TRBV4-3 TGCGCCAGCAGCCAAGGGGGGGGAGGGAACCAAGAGACCCAGTACTTC CASSQGGGGNQETQYF
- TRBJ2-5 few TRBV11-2 TGTGCCAGCAGCAAGGCGGGGGCGGGAGAGACCCAGTACTTC CASSKAGAGETQYF
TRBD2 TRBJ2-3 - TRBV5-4 TGTGCCAGCAGCTTTAGCGGGAGCACAGATACGCAGTATTTT CASSFSGSTDTQYF
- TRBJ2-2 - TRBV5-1 TGCGCCAGCAGCTTCGTGGCGGGGCCGAACACCGGGGAGCTGTTTTTT CASSFVAGPNTGELFF
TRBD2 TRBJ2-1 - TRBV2 TGTGCCAGCACCCGACTAGCGCCCACATTCAACAATGAGCAGTTCTTC CASTRLAPTFNNEQFF
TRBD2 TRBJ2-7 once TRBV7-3 TGTGCCAGCAGCCCCGGGACGGGAGGATACGAGCAGTACTTC CASSPGTGGYEQYF
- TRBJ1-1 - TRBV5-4 TGTGCCAGCAGCTTGGTGCGGAACACTGAAGCTTTCTTT CASSLVRNTEAFF
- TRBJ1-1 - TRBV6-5 TGTGCCAGCAGTTACAAGCGGTATAGAGGTGAAGCTTTCTTT CASSYKRYRGEAFF
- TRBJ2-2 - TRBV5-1 TGCGCCAGCAGCTTGGGACAGCCGAACACCGGGGAGCTGTTTTTT CASSLGQPNTGELFF
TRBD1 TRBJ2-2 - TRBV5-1 TGCGCCAGCAGCCTCCGGACAGGCCACACCGGGGAGCTGTTTTTT CASSLRTGHTGELFF
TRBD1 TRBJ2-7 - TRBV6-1 TGTGCCAGCAGTTGGGGACAGGACTACGAGCAGTACTTC CASSWGQDYEQYF
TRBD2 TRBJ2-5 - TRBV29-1 TGCAGCGCCCGCCGACTAGCGGAAGAGACCCAGTACTTC CSARRLAEETQYF
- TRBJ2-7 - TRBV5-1 TGCGCCAGCAGCTTGATCCCAGGGAAATCGGGCGAGCAGTACTTC CASSLIPGKSGEQYF
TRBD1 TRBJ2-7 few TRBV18 TGTGCCAGCTCACCACCGGGCAGGGGGAACTACGAGCAGTACTTC CASSPPGRGNYEQYF
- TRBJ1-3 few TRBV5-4 TGTGCCAGCAGCTTAATTGGGAGATCGGAAGGAAACACCATATATTTT CASSLIGRSEGNTIYF
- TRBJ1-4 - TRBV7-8 TGTGCCAGCAGCTTAGTGTGGTCAGGGCGAGAAAAACTGTTTTTT CASSLVWSGREKLFF
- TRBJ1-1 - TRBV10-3 TGTGCCATCAGCGATCTTAGTATGAACACTGAAGCTTTCTTT CAISDLSMNTEAFF
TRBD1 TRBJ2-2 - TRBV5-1 TGCGCCAGCAGCTACGGACAGGACGCGAACACCGGGGAGCTGTTTTTT CASSYGQDANTGELFF
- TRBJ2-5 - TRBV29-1 TGCAGCGTTGAAGATCGGAGGGGTTGGGAGACCCAGTACTTC CSVEDRRGWETQYF
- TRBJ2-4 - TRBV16 TGTGCCAGCAGCTCTCAATATTCCACGGGTCAGGGCGGTTACTTC CASSSQYSTGQGGYF
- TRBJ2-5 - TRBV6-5 TGTGCCAGCAGTTACTCAGCAGGGGTAGCGGAGACCCAGTACTTC CASSYSAGVAETQYF
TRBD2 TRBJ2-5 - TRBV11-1 TGTGCCAGCAGCACTTTAGCGGGACAAGAGACCCAGTACTTC CASSTLAGQETQYF
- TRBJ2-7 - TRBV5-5 TGTGCCAGCAGCTTGAACAGTTTGAGCGAGCAGTACTTC CASSLNSLSEQYF
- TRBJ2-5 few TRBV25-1 TGTGCCAGCAGTGGACTAGTAGTAGGGCAAGAGACCCAGTACTTC CASSGLVVGQETQYF
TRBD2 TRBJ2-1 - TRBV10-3 TGTGCCATCAGGGGTGGTCCTAGCGGGAGCAATGAGCAGTTCTTC CAIRGGPSGSNEQFF
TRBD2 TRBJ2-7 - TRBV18 TGTGCCAGCTCACGGCTAGCGGGAGGGAATACCTACGAGCAGTACTTC CASSRLAGGNTYEQYF
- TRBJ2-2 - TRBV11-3 TGTGCCAGCAGCTTAGCGGGTCGCACCGGGGAGCTGTTTTTT CASSLAGRTGELFF
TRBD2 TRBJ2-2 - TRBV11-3 TGTGCCAGCAGCTTACAGGGAGGGGCGAACACCGGGGAGCTGTTTTTT CASSLQGGANTGELFF
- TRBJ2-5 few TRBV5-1 TGCGCCAGCAGTGCATCCGGAGAGACCCAGTACTTC CASSASGETQYF
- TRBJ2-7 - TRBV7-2 TGTGCCAGCAGCTTAAGCCCAGGGGTCCCCTCCTACGAGCAGTACTTC CASSLSPGVPSYEQYF
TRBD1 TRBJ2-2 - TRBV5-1 TGCGCCAGCAGCTTGGAGCAGGGGGCAACGAACACCGGGGAGCTGTTTTTT CASSLEQGATNTGELFF
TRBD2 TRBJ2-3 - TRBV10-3 TGTGCCATCAGGTCGGGGCAAGCGGGAGTTTCAGATACGCAGTATTTT CAIRSGQAGVSDTQYF
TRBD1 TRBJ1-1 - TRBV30 TGTGCCTGGAATCACAGGGGGAACACTGAAGCTTTCTTT CAWNHRGNTEAFF
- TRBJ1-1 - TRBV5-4 TGTGCCAGCAGCTATGACAACAGTGAAGCTTTCTTT CASSYDNSEAFF
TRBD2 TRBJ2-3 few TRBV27 TGTGCCAGCAGTCCACTAGCGGGAGTTGTAGATACGCAGTATTTT CASSPLAGVVDTQYF
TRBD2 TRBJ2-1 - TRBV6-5 TGTGCCAGCAGACATCTAGCGGAGGCCTACAATGAGCAGTTCTTC CASRHLAEAYNEQFF
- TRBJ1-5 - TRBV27 TGTGCCAGCAGTTTTTACCGGGGGGGCCAGCCCCAGCATTTT CASSFYRGGQPQHF
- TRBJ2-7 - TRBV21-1 TGTGCCAGCAGCACCTTTACAGGGCCGAGCTCCTACGAGCAGTACTTC CASSTFTGPSSYEQYF
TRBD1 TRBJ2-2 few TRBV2 TGTGCCAGCAGCCGGGACAGGGGGTCGGGCACCGGGGAGCTGTTTTTT CASSRDRGSGTGELFF
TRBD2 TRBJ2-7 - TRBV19 TGTGCCAGTAGAGGACTAGCGGGTAGCTACTACGAGCAGTACTTC CASRGLAGSYYEQYF
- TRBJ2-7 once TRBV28 TGTGCCAGCAATTCCGGGTTCCAAGGCGTGCCGTACTTC CASNSGFQGVPYF
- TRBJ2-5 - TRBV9 TGTGCCAGCAGCGTCGCCTTGGGGGGAGAACGGGAGACCCAGTACTTC CASSVALGGERETQYF
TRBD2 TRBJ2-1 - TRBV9 TGTGCCAGCAGCCAGACTAGCCACATAAACAATGAGCAGTTCTTC CASSQTSHINNEQFF
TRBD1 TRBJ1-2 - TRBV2 TGTGCCAGCAGGGTCGGACAGGTCTGGTACTATGGCTACACCTTC CASRVGQVWYYGYTF
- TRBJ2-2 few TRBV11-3 TGTGCCAGCAGCTTACAGGGGAACGGGGAGCTGTTTTTT CASSLQGNGELFF
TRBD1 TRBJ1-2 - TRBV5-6 TGTGCCAGCAGCTTGGGGGACAGGGGACTCTATGGCTACACCTTC CASSLGDRGLYGYTF
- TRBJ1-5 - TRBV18 TGTGCCAGCACTGGGCAGTTCAATCAGCCCCAGCATTTT CASTGQFNQPQHF
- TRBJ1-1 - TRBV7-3 TGTGCCAGCAGCTCCACCGGGACAATTTCCACTGAAGCTTTCTTT CASSSTGTISTEAFF
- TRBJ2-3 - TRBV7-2 TGTGCCAGCAGCCGACGGGCAGATACGCAGTATTTT CASSRRADTQYF
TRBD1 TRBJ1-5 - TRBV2 TGTGCCAGCAGCGGGGGACAGGGCTCCATCCGACCCCAGCATTTT CASSGGQGSIRPQHF